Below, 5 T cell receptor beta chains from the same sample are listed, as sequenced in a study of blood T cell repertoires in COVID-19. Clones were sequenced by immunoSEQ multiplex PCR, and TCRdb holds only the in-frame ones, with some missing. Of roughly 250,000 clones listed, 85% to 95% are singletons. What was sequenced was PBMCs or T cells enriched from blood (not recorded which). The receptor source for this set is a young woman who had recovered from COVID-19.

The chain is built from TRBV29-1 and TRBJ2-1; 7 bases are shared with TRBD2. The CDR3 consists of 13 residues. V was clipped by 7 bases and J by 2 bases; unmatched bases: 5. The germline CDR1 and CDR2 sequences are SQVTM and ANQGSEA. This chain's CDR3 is CSAQLAAYNEQFF. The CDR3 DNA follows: TGCAGCGCCCAGCTAGCGGCCTACAATGAGCAGTTCTTC.

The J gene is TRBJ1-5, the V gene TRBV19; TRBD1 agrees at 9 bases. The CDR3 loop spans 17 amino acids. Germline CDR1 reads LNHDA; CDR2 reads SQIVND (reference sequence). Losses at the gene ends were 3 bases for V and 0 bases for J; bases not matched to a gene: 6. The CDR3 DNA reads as TGTGCCAGTAGTATTTCACAGGGGGCCAGTAGCAATCAGCCCCAGCATTTT. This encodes CASSISQGASSNQPQHF.

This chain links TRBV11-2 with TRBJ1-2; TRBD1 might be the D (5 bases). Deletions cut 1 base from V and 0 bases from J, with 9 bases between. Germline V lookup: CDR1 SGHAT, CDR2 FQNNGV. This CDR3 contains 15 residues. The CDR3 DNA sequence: TGTGCCAGCAGCTTAGGTTTAGGGGCTAACTATGGCTACACCTTC. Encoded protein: CASSLGLGANYGYTF.

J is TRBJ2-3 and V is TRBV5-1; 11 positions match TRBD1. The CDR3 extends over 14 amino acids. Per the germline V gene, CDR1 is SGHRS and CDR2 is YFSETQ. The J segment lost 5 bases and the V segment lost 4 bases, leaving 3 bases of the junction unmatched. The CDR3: CASSGTGGRDTQYF. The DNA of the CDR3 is TGCGCCAGCAGCGGGACAGGGGGTAGAGATACGCAGTATTTT.

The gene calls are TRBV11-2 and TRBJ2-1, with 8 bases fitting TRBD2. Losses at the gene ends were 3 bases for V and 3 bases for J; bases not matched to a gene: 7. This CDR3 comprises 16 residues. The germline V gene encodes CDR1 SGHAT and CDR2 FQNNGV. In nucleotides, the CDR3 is TGTGCCAGCAGCTTCTTCCGGCTAGCGGGCTACAATGAGCAGTTCTTC. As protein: CASSFFRLAGYNEQFF.